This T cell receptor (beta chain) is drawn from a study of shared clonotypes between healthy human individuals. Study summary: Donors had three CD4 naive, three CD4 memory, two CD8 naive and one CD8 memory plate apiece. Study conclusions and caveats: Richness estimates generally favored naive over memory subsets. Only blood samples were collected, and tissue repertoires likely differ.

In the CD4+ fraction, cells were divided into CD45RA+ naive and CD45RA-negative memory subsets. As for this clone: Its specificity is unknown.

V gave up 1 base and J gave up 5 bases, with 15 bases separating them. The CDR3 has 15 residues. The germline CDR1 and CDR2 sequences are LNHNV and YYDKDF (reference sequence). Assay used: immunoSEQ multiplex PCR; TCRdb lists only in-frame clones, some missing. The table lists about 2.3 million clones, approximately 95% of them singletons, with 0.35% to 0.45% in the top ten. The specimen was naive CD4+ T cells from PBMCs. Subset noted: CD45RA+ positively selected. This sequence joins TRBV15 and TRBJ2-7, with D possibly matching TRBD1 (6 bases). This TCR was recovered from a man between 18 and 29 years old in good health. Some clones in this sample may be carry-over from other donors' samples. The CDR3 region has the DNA TGTGCCACCAGCAGAGGCGTAGCAGGGGCGCACGAGCAGTACTTC. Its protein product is CATSRGVAGAHEQYF.